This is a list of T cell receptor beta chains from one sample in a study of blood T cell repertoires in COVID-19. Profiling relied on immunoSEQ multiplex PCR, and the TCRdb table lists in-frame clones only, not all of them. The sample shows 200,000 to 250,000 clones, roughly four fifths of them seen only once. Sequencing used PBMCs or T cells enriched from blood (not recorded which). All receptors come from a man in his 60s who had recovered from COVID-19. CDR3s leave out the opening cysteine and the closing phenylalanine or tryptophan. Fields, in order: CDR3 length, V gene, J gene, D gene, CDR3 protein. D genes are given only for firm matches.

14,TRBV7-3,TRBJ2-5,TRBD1,ASSQQPGQGQETQY
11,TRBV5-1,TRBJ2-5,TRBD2,ASSTGRGETQY
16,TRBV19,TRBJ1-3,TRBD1,ASSSTPGQGSSGNTIY
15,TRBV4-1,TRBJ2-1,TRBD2,ASSQGTGTSVYNEQF
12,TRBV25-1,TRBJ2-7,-,ASSDAGGPNEQY
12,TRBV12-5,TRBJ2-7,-,ASGLDYNDYEQY
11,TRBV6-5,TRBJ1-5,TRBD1,ASSTGGLQPQH
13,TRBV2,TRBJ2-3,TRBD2,ASRESGGAADTQY
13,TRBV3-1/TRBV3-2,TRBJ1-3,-,ASGSTGITGNTIY
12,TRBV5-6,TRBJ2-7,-,ASSLSAVHYEQY
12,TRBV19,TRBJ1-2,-,ASRTTGIHYGYT
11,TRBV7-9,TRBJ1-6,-,ASSPRQNSPLH
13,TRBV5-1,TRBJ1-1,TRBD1,ASSPQRTGAAEAF
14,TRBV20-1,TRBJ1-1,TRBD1,SASPLGTGIDTEAF
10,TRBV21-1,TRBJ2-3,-,ASSRGTDTQY
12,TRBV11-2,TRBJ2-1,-,ASSSDPPGFRQF
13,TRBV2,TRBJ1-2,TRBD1,ASRMGQGFGYGYT
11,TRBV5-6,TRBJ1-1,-,ASSQREGTEAF
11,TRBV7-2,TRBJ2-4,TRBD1,ASSTGQGGIQY
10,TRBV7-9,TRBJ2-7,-,ASSRSSYEQY
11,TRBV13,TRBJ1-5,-,ASSSGLNQPQH
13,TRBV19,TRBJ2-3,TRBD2,ASSITSGDTDTQY
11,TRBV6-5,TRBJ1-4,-,ASSYREREKLF
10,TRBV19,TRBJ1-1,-,ASSGRGTEAF
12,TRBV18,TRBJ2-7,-,ASSPRQDPYEQY
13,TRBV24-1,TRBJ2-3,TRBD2,ATGMTSGSTDTQY
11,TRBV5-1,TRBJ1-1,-,ASRIAGSTEAF
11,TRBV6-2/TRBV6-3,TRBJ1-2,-,ASSYLLLGGYT
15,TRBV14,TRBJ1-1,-,ASSQGGRGRWNTEAF
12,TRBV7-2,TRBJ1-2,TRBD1,ASSSTGGNAGYT
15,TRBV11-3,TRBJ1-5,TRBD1,ASRYSNRGESNQPQH
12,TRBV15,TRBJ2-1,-,ATTRGSSYNEQF
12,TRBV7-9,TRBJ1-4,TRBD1,ASSSDRGNEKLF
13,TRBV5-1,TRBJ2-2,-,ASSWTGQKTGELF
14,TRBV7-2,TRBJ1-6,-,ASSLGRSPGDSPLH
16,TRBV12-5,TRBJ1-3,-,ASGLVLSGTNSGNTIY
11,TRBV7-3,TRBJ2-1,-,ASSFVGDNEQF
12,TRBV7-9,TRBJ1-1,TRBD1,ASSGGQGNTEAF
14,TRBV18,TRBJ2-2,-,ASSLFTRANTGELF
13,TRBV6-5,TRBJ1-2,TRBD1,ASSYTGGDGYGYT
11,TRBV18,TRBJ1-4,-,ASSLQGGEKLF
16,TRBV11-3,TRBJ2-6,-,ASSSPTDRNDGANVLT
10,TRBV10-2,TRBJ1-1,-,ASTGGDTEAF
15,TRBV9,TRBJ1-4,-,ASSVGGITGTNEKLF
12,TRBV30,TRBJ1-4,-,AWRSGGMGEKLF
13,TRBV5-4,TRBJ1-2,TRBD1,ASSDDRGTGSGYT
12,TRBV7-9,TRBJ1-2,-,ASSFGRAGYGYT
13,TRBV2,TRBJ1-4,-,ASSDGGKANEKLF
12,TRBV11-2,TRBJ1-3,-,ASSLSGTGNTIY
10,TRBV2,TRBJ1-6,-,ASSDPNSPLH